This T cell receptor beta chain emerged from a study of blood T cells in healthy people across ages. J gave up 2 bases and V 4 bases, and 8 bases lay outside the gene matches. From germline, CDR1 is SGDLS and CDR2 YYNGEE. The CDR3 contains 15 residues. For the second PCR, which ran for 7 to 11 cycles, a sample-barcoded 5' primer and a J-beta primer mix were used. TCRdb fed the 5' RACE reads into MiXCR, producing one record per CDR3 protein. The sample has around 790,000 distinct CDR3 sequences, around 43% seen once. The sequence was obtained from a man aged 55 to 70 in good health. V is TRBV9 and J is TRBJ2-7, with 8 bases aligning to TRBD1. The sequencing sample was made of blood. The CDR3 sequence: CASSTGGGRTYEQYF. CDR3 nucleotide sequence: TGTGCCAGCAGCACAGGGGGAGGACGTACCTACGAGCAGTACTTC.